Below are 31 T cell receptor beta chains sequenced from a single sample in a study of cytomegalovirus exposure and HLA in healthy donors. The PCR ran on 60 Vbeta and 13 Jbeta primers. Profiling relied on immunoSEQ multiplex PCR, and the TCRdb table lists in-frame clones only, not all of them. This table holds approximately 100,000 clones, roughly 74% found once. Sequencing was performed on PBMCs. The receptors were sampled from a woman in her forties in good health and CMV-seronegative.

The chain is built from TRBV5-4 and TRBJ2-1; 9 positions match TRBD2. V trimming: 4 bases; J trimming: 8 bases; junction bases outside the gene matches: 10. Germline V CDR1 and CDR2: SGHNT, YYREEE (reference sequence). This CDR3 comprises 15 residues. The chain's CDR3 is CASSPGASGIYEQFF. The CDR3 coding sequence is TGTGCCAGCAGCCCTGGGGCTAGCGGGATCTATGAGCAGTTCTTC.

The chain combines TRBV11-2 with TRBJ2-7; 13 bases are shared with TRBD2. Germline V gene data show CDR1 as SGHAT and CDR2 as FQNNGV. The CDR3 is made up of 16 amino acids. V shed 5 bases, J shed 4 bases, and the junction held 8 bases outside the gene matches. CDR3 residues: CASSPRLAGGVYEQYF. In DNA, the CDR3 is TGTGCCAGCAGCCCACGACTAGCGGGAGGTGTATACGAGCAGTACTTC. Filled out from reference TRBV11-2 and TRBJ2-7, the complete variable domain reads EAGVAQSPRYKIIEKRQSVAFWCNPISGHATLYWYQQILGQGPKLLIQFQNNGVVDDSQLPKDRFSAERLKGVDSTLKIQPAKLEDSAVYLCASSPRLAGGVYEQYFGPGTRLTVT.

The V and J genes are TRBV5-1 and TRBJ2-2; D not resolved. Germline V gives CDR1 SGHRS, CDR2 YFSETQ. The CDR3 extends over 14 amino acids. Trimming shortened V by 0 bases and J by 1 base, and 4 bases separated the two germline ends. CDR3 bases: TGCGCCAGCAGCTTGGACGGGAACACCGGGGAGCTGTTTTTT. Translation gives CASSLDGNTGELFF.

The chain uses TRBV7-3 and TRBJ1-4; 9 positions agree with TRBD1. Germline V gene data show CDR1 as SGHTA and CDR2 as FQGTGA. The J segment lost 8 bases and the V segment lost 5 bases, leaving 3 bases of the junction unmatched. This CDR3 is built from 13 residues. For the CDR3, the DNA is TGTGCCAGCAGCGCCGGACAGGGGGAAAAACTGTTTTTT. This gives the protein CASSAGQGEKLFF. Full variable domain (rest looked up from reference TRBV7-3 and TRBJ1-4): GAGVSQTPSNKVTEKGKYVELRCDPISGHTALYWYRQSLGQGPEFLIYFQGTGAADDSGLPNDRFFAVRPEGSVSTLKIQRTERGDSAVYLCASSAGQGEKLFFGSGTQLSVL.

This clone came up once. The V gene is TRBV7-9, the J gene TRBJ2-7; 9 positions match TRBD2. The germline gives CDR1 SEHNR, CDR2 FQNEAQ (reference sequence). This CDR3 has 14 residues. The J segment lost 0 bases and the V segment lost 5 bases, leaving 2 bases of the junction unmatched. The CDR3 DNA reads TGTGCCAGCAGCGTTAGCGGGAGCTCCTACGAGCAGTACTTC. The encoded protein is CASSVSGSSYEQYF.

As concerns this clone: This sample includes further DNA sequences coding for the same CDR3. The chain links TRBV27 to TRBJ2-1; 10 nucleotides match TRBD2. This CDR3 comprises 17 residues. Germline V gene sequence: CDR1 MNHEY, CDR2 SMNVEV (reference sequence). The J segment lost 7 bases and the V segment lost 4 bases, leaving 13 bases of the junction unmatched. The CDR3 is CASSSRLIAGGRNEQFF. CDR3 coding DNA: TGTGCCAGCAGTTCTCGACTGATAGCGGGAGGTAGAAATGAGCAGTTCTTC.

There are a few counts of this clone. The gene calls are TRBV28 and TRBJ2-7; 7 nucleotides match TRBD1. The CDR3 runs 12 residues. V was clipped by 5 bases and J by 5 bases; unmatched bases: 3. In germline, CDR1 is MDHEN, CDR2 SYDVKM. CDR3 amino acids: CASSGTVNEQYF. Written as DNA, the CDR3 is TGTGCCAGCAGTGGGACAGTAAACGAGCAGTACTTC. Using reference TRBV28 and TRBJ2-7 for the parts outside the CDR3, the full variable domain is DVKVTQSSRYLVKRTGEKVFLECVQDMDHENMFWYRQDPGLGLRLIYFSYDVKMKEKGDIPEGYSVSREKKERFSLILESASTNQTSMYLCASSGTVNEQYFGPGTRLTVT.

This clone appeared once. The chain links TRBV4-3 to TRBJ2-7, with 10 bases lining up with TRBD1. The CDR3 extends over 15 amino acids. The junction had 7 bases not matched to a gene; V was cut back by 5 bases and J by 3 bases. Germline V gives CDR1 LGHNA, CDR2 YSLEER. Here the CDR3 reads CASSFGQGGGYEQYF. CDR3 nucleotide sequence: TGCGCCAGCAGCTTCGGACAGGGGGGCGGCTACGAGCAGTACTTC.

V gene TRBV6-5 combines with J gene TRBJ1-1; D call uncertain. Trimming took off 2 bases at V and 3 bases at J, with 7 bases between the two ends. Looked up from germline, CDR1 is MNHEY and CDR2 is SVGAGI. The CDR3 is 13 residues long. This chain's CDR3 is CASSYGSDTEAFF. CDR3 bases: TGTGCCAGCAGTTACGGTTCGGACACTGAAGCTTTCTTT.

This clone occurred a few times. The chain uses TRBV5-4 and TRBJ2-2; 11 positions match TRBD2. In germline, CDR1 is SGHNT, CDR2 YYREEE (reference sequence). CDR3 length equals 16 residues. V shed 4 bases and J 5 bases; nucleotides not matched to a gene: 7. CDR3 residues: CASSPLAGVGTGELFF. The CDR3, as DNA: TGTGCCAGCAGCCCACTAGCGGGAGTGGGTACCGGGGAGCTGTTTTTT.

The V gene is TRBV7-3, the J gene TRBJ2-7; TRBD1 matches 8 bases. CDR1 is SGHTA and CDR2 is FQGTGA in the germline V gene. Losses at the gene ends were 5 bases for V and 1 base for J; bases not matched to a gene: 1. The CDR3 has 13 amino acids. In nucleotides, the CDR3 is TGTGCCAGCAGCCGGGACAGGTCCTACGAGCAGTACTTC. Translating gives CASSRDRSYEQYF.

The chain has TRBV6-6 and TRBJ1-2; the D gene is possibly TRBD1 (5 bases). Germline CDR1 and CDR2: MNHNY and SVGAGI (reference sequence). The ends were cut back, 6 bases at V and 1 base at J, with 9 bases in the middle. CDR3 length equals 13 residues. CDR3 protein: CASRGGDNYGYTF. The CDR3 DNA sequence: TGTGCCAGCAGGGGAGGGGATAACTATGGCTACACCTTC.

The rearrangement links TRBV27 to TRBJ2-7, with 7 bases lining up with TRBD1. V shed 2 bases and J 3 bases; nucleotides not matched to a gene: 4. This CDR3 region has 14 residues. The germline gives CDR1 MNHEY, CDR2 SMNVEV (reference sequence). This CDR3 is CASSLDPGGYEQYF. The CDR3 region has the DNA TGTGCCAGCAGTTTAGACCCAGGGGGCTACGAGCAGTACTTC.

The CDR3 loop is CASSGPGTGNGYTF. The CDR3 nucleotides are TGTGCCAGCAGTGGACCCGGGACAGGCAATGGCTACACCTTC. This sequence joins TRBV25-1 and TRBJ1-2; 8 bases fit TRBD1. The CDR3 contains 14 residues. With 4 bases clipped from V and 6 bases from J, the junction kept 7 bases outside the gene matches. The germline CDR1 and CDR2 sequences are MGHDK and SYGVNS.

This chain links TRBV2 with TRBJ2-7; D may be TRBD2 (5 bases). V lost 2 bases, J lost 4 bases, and 15 bases lay in between. CDR3 size: 15 residues. CDR1 SNHLY and CDR2 FYNNEI come from the germline V gene. CDR3 DNA sequence: TGTGCCAGCAGTGAACAGGCTAGAGGGTGGTACGAGCAGTACTTC. Translated, it gives CASSEQARGWYEQYF. The full variable domain, in which reference TRBV2 and TRBJ2-7 provide the parts outside the CDR3, is EPEVTQTPSHQVTQMGQEVILRCVPISNHLYFYWYRQILGQKVEFLVSFYNNEISEKSEIFDDQFSVERPDGSNFTLKIRSTKLEDSAMYFCASSEQARGWYEQYFGPGTRLTVT.

The genes are TRBV29-1 and TRBJ2-1; maybe TRBD2 (6 bases). V was trimmed by 2 bases and J by 4 bases, leaving 24 bases between them. The CDR3 runs 18 residues. The germline CDR1 and CDR2 sequences are SQVTM and ANQGSEA. Here the CDR3 DNA reads TGCAGCGTTGAATGGGCATCTCCGGGCCCCGCGGGATACAATGAGCAGTTCTTC. Its protein is CSVEWASPGPAGYNEQFF.

This clone showed up just a few times. The V gene is TRBV7-9, the J gene TRBJ2-5; D might be TRBD1 (6 bases). The CDR3 is 14 residues long. Germline CDR1 reads SEHNR; CDR2 reads FQNEAQ (reference sequence). The germline V and J ends were trimmed by 8 bases and 4 bases, with 17 bases remaining between them. The CDR3 spells CASSSQGYRETQYF. The CDR3 bases are TGTGCCAGCTCTTCACAGGGTTACCGAGAGACCCAGTACTTC.

In nucleotides, the CDR3 is TGTGCCAGCAGCCCCGTAGATGTTAGCGGGGGCCAAGAGACCCAGTACTTC. This encodes CASSPVDVSGGQETQYF. The V and J genes are TRBV7-2 and TRBJ2-5; 9 bases fit TRBD2. The V segment lost 5 bases and the J segment 1 base; nucleotides outside the gene matches: 11. Per the germline V gene, CDR1 is SGHTA and CDR2 is FQGNSA. The CDR3 extends over 17 amino acids.

This clone appeared a single time. The chain links TRBV19 to TRBJ1-2; a possible D gene is TRBD1 (5 bases). Deletions cut 5 bases from V and 3 bases from J, with 10 bases between. CDR3 length equals 13 residues. Germline CDR1 is LNHDA and CDR2 is SQIVND (reference sequence). The CDR3 spells CASSPATDYGYTF. CDR3 nucleotide sequence: TGTGCCAGTAGTCCAGCGACAGACTATGGCTACACCTTC. Filled out from reference TRBV19 and TRBJ1-2, the complete variable domain reads DGGITQSPKYLFRKEGQNVTLSCEQNLNHDAMYWYRQDPGQGLRLIYYSQIVNDFQKGDIAEGYSVSREKKESFPLTVTSAQKNPTAFYLCASSPATDYGYTFGSGTRLTVV.

This chain joins TRBV5-5 and TRBJ1-2, with TRBD1 identical over 7 bases. This CDR3 is built from 13 residues. The V and J ends lost 4 bases and 3 bases, in that order; junction bases with no gene match: 3. From germline, CDR1 is SGHKS and CDR2 YYEKEE (reference sequence). DNA for the CDR3: TGTGCCAGCAGCCCCCAGGGGGACTATGGCTACACCTTC. Its protein is CASSPQGDYGYTF. Full variable domain (outside the CDR3, taken from reference TRBV5-5 and TRBJ1-2): DAGVTQSPTHLIKTRGQQVTLRCSPISGHKSVSWYQQVLGQGPQFIFQYYEKEERGRGNFPDRFSARQFPNYSSELNVNALLLGDSALYLCASSPQGDYGYTFGSGTRLTVV.

This clone was observed a single time. V and J are TRBV14 and TRBJ2-7; TRBD1 is a possible D gene (7 bases). CDR1 and CDR2 from the germline V gene are SGHDN and FVKESK. Trimming removed 3 bases at V and 3 bases at J, with 15 bases between. The CDR3 runs 15 residues. CDR3 sequence: CASSHSSGGNYEQYF. The DNA for the CDR3 is TGTGCCAGCAGCCACTCTTCAGGGGGGAACTACGAGCAGTACTTC.

V and J are TRBV30 and TRBJ2-3; 15 nucleotides match TRBD2. The germline gives CDR1 GTSNPN, CDR2 SVGIG (reference sequence). J was trimmed by 4 bases and V by 1 base; bases with no gene match: 6. The CDR3 runs to 17 residues. The CDR3 protein is CAWSAARTSGRADTQYF. The CDR3 DNA reads as TGTGCCTGGAGTGCCGCCCGGACTAGCGGGAGGGCAGATACGCAGTATTTT.

The DNA of the CDR3 is TGTGCCAGCAGCGGACGATACTCTCTAGCGGGAGGGCGAAATGAGCAGTTCTTC. Its translation: CASSGRYSLAGGRNEQFF. The J gene is TRBJ2-1, the V gene TRBV9, with 12 bases fitting TRBD2. CDR1 and CDR2 from the germline V gene are SGDLS and YYNGEE. The CDR3 extends over 18 amino acids. After removal of 3 bases from V and 7 bases from J, the junction contained 14 bases not matched to a gene.

This clone was found a few times. The gene calls are TRBV30 and TRBJ2-7, with D possibly matching TRBD2 (6 bases). This CDR3 contains 15 residues. CDR1 is GTSNPN and CDR2 is SVGIG in the germline V gene (reference sequence). V was clipped by 1 base and J by 2 bases, with 15 bases between them. In DNA form, the CDR3 reads TGTGCCTGGAGTGGTTCCGGACTACTACCCTACGAGCAGTACTTC. This translates into CAWSGSGLLPYEQYF.

This clone has a handful of counts. The V and J genes are TRBV25-1 and TRBJ1-1; D may be TRBD1 (6 bases). The CDR3 contains 13 residues. Trimming took 7 bases from V and 3 from J, leaving 12 bases between them. Per germline, CDR1 MGHDK and CDR2 SYGVNS. CDR3 DNA: TGTGCCAGCAAGTTGGGGGCACACACTGAAGCTTTCTTT. Protein sequence: CASKLGAHTEAFF.

This sequence joins TRBV28 and TRBJ2-1; D remains ambiguous. With 9 bases removed from V and 3 bases from J, the gap between germline ends came to 21 bases. This CDR3 is 16 amino acids long. In germline, CDR1 is MDHEN, CDR2 SYDVKM. This CDR3 reads CASRAPGPAGYNEQFF. The CDR3 DNA is TGTGCCAGTCGCGCGCCGGGTCCAGCCGGCTACAATGAGCAGTTCTTC.

The rearrangement uses TRBV6-5 and TRBJ1-1, with 11 nucleotides matching TRBD1. With 0 bases clipped from V and 3 bases from J, the junction kept 0 bases outside the gene matches. This CDR3 contains 15 residues. Germline lookup yields CDR1 MNHEY and CDR2 SVGAGI. CDR3 coding DNA: TGTGCCAGCAGTTACTCGGGACAGGGGGACACTGAAGCTTTCTTT. The encoded protein is CASSYSGQGDTEAFF.

The chain employs TRBV28 and TRBJ1-2, with 8 nucleotides matching TRBD1. The CDR3 contains 15 residues. The V gene end was trimmed by 1 base and the J gene end by 4 bases; junction bases not matched to a gene: 5. Germline V gives CDR1 MDHEN, CDR2 SYDVKM. The CDR3 nucleotides read TGTGCCAGCAGTTTATTGGACAGGGTCATCTATGGCTACACCTTC. It specifies CASSLLDRVIYGYTF.

The chain combines TRBV7-9 with TRBJ1-1, with D unclear. The length of the CDR3 is 15 residues. Germline V gene lookup returns CDR1 SEHNR and CDR2 FQNEAQ (reference sequence). The V end was cut by 1 base, the J end by 0 bases, with 9 bases between. DNA for the CDR3: TGTGCCAGCAGCTTAGTTCCGGGAATGAACACTGAAGCTTTCTTT. As protein: CASSLVPGMNTEAFF.

This chain connects TRBV18 to TRBJ2-7; no clear D. CDR3 size: 13 residues. The germline V and J ends were trimmed by 6 bases and 4 bases, with 13 bases remaining between them. The germline V gene has CDR1 KGHSH and CDR2 LQKENI. CDR3 loop: CASSVGPEYEQYF. In nucleotides, the CDR3 is TGTGCCAGCTCCGTTGGGCCCGAGTACGAGCAGTACTTC.

The chain employs TRBV11-2 and TRBJ2-1; 8 positions match TRBD2. J was trimmed by 5 bases and V by 1 base; bases with no gene match: 4. Per germline, CDR1 SGHAT and CDR2 FQNNGV. CDR3 size: 15 residues. This CDR3 is CASSLVAGRDNEQFF. In DNA form, the CDR3 reads TGTGCCAGCAGCTTAGTAGCGGGACGGGACAATGAGCAGTTCTTC.